The 16 T cell receptor beta chains below all came from one sample that was sequenced in a study of early T cells in non-severe SARS-CoV-2 infection (dated by TCRdb to about 2021). Preparation of the library involved 5' RACE. The instrument was a NextSeq 500. Clones were called with MiXCR by TCRdb after fastp trimmed the public reads at Q25, and only in-frame beta chains were retained. Identical CDR3 proteins give one entry, which carries the most common genes and DNA. The sample records 20,000 to 25,000 distinct CDR3 sequences, 3.5% to 4.5% of which are singletons. The ten largest clones capture roughly 1.6% of the sample. Sequenced: whole blood. The source is an adult who was a healthcare worker with PCR-confirmed SARS-CoV-2 infection or an uninfected control (not recorded which).

Ten or more counts support this clonotype. The chain uses TRBV5-5 and TRBJ1-2; D unresolved. The V and J ends lost 2 bases and 0 bases respectively, with 17 bases between them. Germline V gives CDR1 SGHKS, CDR2 YYEKEE (reference sequence). CDR3 length: 17 amino acids. CDR3 loop: CASSLEVVRQTNYGYTF. The CDR3 nucleotides are TGTGCCAGCAGCTTAGAAGTGGTTCGGCAGACTAACTATGGCTACACCTTC. Combining the CDR3 with reference TRBV5-5 and TRBJ1-2 gives the whole variable domain DAGVTQSPTHLIKTRGQQVTLRCSPISGHKSVSWYQQVLGQGPQFIFQYYEKEERGRGNFPDRFSARQFPNYSSELNVNALLLGDSALYLCASSLEVVRQTNYGYTFGSGTRLTVV.

This clonotype rates as medium-sized (0.01 to 0.1%). This chain connects TRBV7-2 to TRBJ1-6, with 7 bases that match TRBD1. Trimming took 2 bases from V and 7 from J; bases not matched to a gene: 5. Germline V lookup: CDR1 SGHTA, CDR2 FQGNSA. The CDR3 runs 15 residues. CDR3 DNA: TGTGCCAGCAGCTTATTAGGGGGACAGAATTCACCCCTCCACTTT. Its translation is CASSLLGGQNSPLHF.

Ten or more counts support this clonotype. The CDR3 DNA reads TGCGCCAGCAGCTTGGTCTACCTGGGCGACGAGCAGTACTTC. Protein: CASSLVYLGDEQYF. V and J are TRBV5-1 and TRBJ2-7; no definite D call. Germline loops: CDR1 SGHRS, CDR2 YFSETQ. V was cut by 0 bases and J by 5 bases, with 12 bases left in between. This CDR3 region has 14 residues.

This clonotype was found many times. The chain employs TRBV6-4 and TRBJ2-3, with 10 bases matching TRBD2. This CDR3 comprises 16 residues. V lost 5 bases, J lost 3 bases, and 8 bases stayed unmatched. Looked up from germline, CDR1 is MRHNA and CDR2 is SNTAGT. The CDR3 DNA reads TGTGCCAGCAGTCCGGACAGCGGGGGGGCGACAGATACGCAGTATTTT. It translates to CASSPDSGGATDTQYF.

This clonotype occurred many times. The V gene is TRBV6-2 or TRBV6-3, the J gene TRBJ1-2; perhaps TRBD1 as D (5 bases). Trimming cost V 6 bases and J 4 bases, with 15 bases left between them. In germline, CDR1 is MNHEY, CDR2 SVGEGT. This CDR3 spans 14 amino acids. The CDR3 reads CASSPGGTAYGYTF. The CDR3 DNA follows: TGTGCCAGCAGCCCTGGCGGGACGGCCTATGGCTACACCTTC.

This clonotype is deemed medium-sized. The rearrangement uses TRBV7-9 and TRBJ2-3, with D hard to call. The CDR3 is made up of 13 amino acids. Germline CDR1 reads SEHNR; CDR2 reads FQNEAQ (reference sequence). Between the trimmed V and J ends, which lost 1 base and 6 bases, there was a span of 8 bases. The CDR3 bases are TGTGCCAGCAGCTTAGAGTCTTGGGATACGCAGTATTTT. Protein sequence: CASSLESWDTQYF.

This clonotype has ten or more counts. The rearrangement uses TRBV12-3 or TRBV12-4 and TRBJ1-2; TRBD1 is a possible D gene (5 bases). V lost 7 bases, J lost 4 bases, and 13 bases lay in between. The CDR3 has 13 amino acids. The CDR3, as DNA: TGTGCCAGCAAGTCTCAGGGCGTCTATGGCTACACCTTC. Translating it yields CASKSQGVYGYTF.

This clonotype has just a few counts. The chain links TRBV2 to TRBJ2-7; no reliable D call. The CDR3 loop spans 13 amino acids. The V end was cut by 7 bases, the J end by 2 bases, with 12 bases between. CDR1 and CDR2 (germline): SNHLY, FYNNEI. CDR3 DNA: TGTGCCAGCACTCCGGACGGTACCTACGAGCAGTACTTC. It is translated as CASTPDGTYEQYF.

This clonotype was observed many times. V usage is TRBV19 and J usage is TRBJ2-3; D is undetermined. V was trimmed by 7 bases and J by 3 bases, leaving 8 bases between them. The CDR3 runs to 12 residues. Germline V gives CDR1 LNHDA, CDR2 SQIVND (reference sequence). The CDR3 here is CASTDVTDTQYF. The CDR3 coding sequence is TGTGCCAGTACAGACGTTACAGATACGCAGTATTTT.

This clonotype was recorded many times. The chain employs TRBV7-2 and TRBJ2-7; D ambiguous. The germline V and J ends were trimmed by 5 bases and 0 bases, with 5 bases remaining between them. CDR1 and CDR2 from the germline V gene are SGHTA and FQGNSA. The CDR3 length is 12 residues. The CDR3 DNA sequence: TGTGCCAGCAGCCGAAGCTCCTACGAGCAGTACTTC. It translates to CASSRSSYEQYF.

The chain combines TRBV12-3 or TRBV12-4 with TRBJ1-2, with unresolved D. V lost 5 bases and J lost 0, with 16 bases in between. The CDR3 sequence is 16 residues long. The CDR3 region is CASSQSGESPNYGYTF. In DNA, the CDR3 is TGTGCCAGCAGTCAATCCGGGGAGTCTCCTAACTATGGCTACACCTTC.

This clonotype was counted ten times or more. The CDR3 DNA sequence: TGCAGTGCTACCACCCAGCGGAGCTCCTACGAGCAGTACTTC. Encoded protein: CSATTQRSSYEQYF. V gene TRBV20-1 combines with J gene TRBJ2-7; possibly TRBD2 for D (5 bases). V was cut by 4 bases and J by 0 bases, with 13 bases left in between. CDR1 DFQATT and CDR2 SNEGSKA come from the germline V gene (reference sequence). CDR3 length equals 14 residues.

This clonotype was seen many times. The chain recombines TRBV20-1 with TRBJ2-3; D not certain. Trimming shortened V by 2 bases and J by 3 bases, and 9 bases separated the two germline ends. The CDR3 length is 13 residues. Per germline, CDR1 DFQATT and CDR2 SNEGSKA (reference sequence). The CDR3 loop reads CSARIVGTDTQYF. The CDR3 region has the DNA TGCAGTGCTAGAATAGTGGGGACAGATACGCAGTATTTT.

The table lists this clonotype with many counts. This sequence joins TRBV30 and TRBJ1-1; the D gene is possibly TRBD1 (6 bases). CDR1 GTSNPN and CDR2 SVGIG come from the germline V gene (reference sequence). Trimming left V 4 bases short and J 8 bases short, with 14 bases between. The CDR3 extends over 12 amino acids. CDR3 residues: CAWNLGQTEAFF. The DNA of the CDR3 is TGTGCCTGGAACCTCGGACAGACAGAAGCTTTCTTT.

This clonotype was seen only a few times. The chain carries TRBV13 and TRBJ2-4, with 8 bases fitting TRBD2. The CDR3 covers 15 residues. The V gene end was trimmed by 0 bases and the J gene end by 3 bases; junction bases not matched to a gene: 1. Germline CDR1 PRHDT, CDR2 FYEKMQ (reference sequence). CDR3 sequence reads: CASSLGLAGKNIQYF. The DNA of the CDR3 is TGTGCCAGCAGCTTAGGGCTAGCGGGCAAAAACATTCAGTACTTC.

This clonotype occurred many times. The V and J genes are TRBV7-9 and TRBJ2-3; TRBD1 or TRBD2 may be the D gene (7 bases each). V lost 2 bases to trimming and J lost 3 bases, with 15 bases between them. This CDR3 is 16 amino acids long. CDR1 and CDR2 (germline): SEHNR, FQNEAQ (reference sequence). In DNA form, the CDR3 reads TGTGCCAGCAGCTTACTCCAGGGGGGGGATACAGATACGCAGTATTTT. Protein sequence: CASSLLQGGDTDTQYF.